A single sample is the source of the 6 T cell receptor beta chains below, sequenced in a study of blood T cell repertoires in COVID-19 (dated by TCRdb to 2018 to 2021). Receptors were amplified or captured by the immunoSEQ multiplex PCR assay. Here the immuneACCESS table is served through TCRdb, limited to in-frame sequences with V and J called. Missing clones are a known gap in these copies; in checked studies unresolved V genes cover under half, and the rest lacks a known reason. For this sample there are some 100,000 clones; just over 85% appear just once. The biggest ten clones account for 2% to 3% of the sample. Sequencing was performed on PBMCs or T cells enriched from blood (not recorded which). The receptors come from a woman between 45 and 60 years old who had recovered from COVID-19.

CDR3 sequence reads: CASSLASTFEGNTIYF. The CDR3 DNA follows: TGTGCCAGCAGCTTAGCGTCCACCTTTGAGGGAAACACCATATATTTT. The chain has TRBV7-2 and TRBJ1-3; D not resolved. This CDR3 contains 16 residues. The V end lost 0 bases, the J end lost 4 bases, and 13 bases lay between the germline ends. Germline loops: CDR1 SGHTA, CDR2 FQGNSA.

Only a few counts were recorded for this clone. The V and J genes are TRBV4-1 and TRBJ1-5; TRBD1 aligns across 9 bases. Germline CDR1 and CDR2: MGHRA and YSYEKL. J was trimmed by 4 bases and V by 2 bases; bases with no gene match: 3. This CDR3 is built from 15 residues. The CDR3 coding sequence is TGCGCCAGCAGCCAATCCGGGACAGGGAATCAGCCCCAGCATTTT. It is translated as CASSQSGTGNQPQHF.

The V call is TRBV30, the J call TRBJ2-3; D may be TRBD1 (6 bases). Trimming removed 0 bases at V and 3 bases at J, with 10 bases between. The CDR3 is made up of 14 amino acids. CDR1 GTSNPN and CDR2 SVGIG come from the germline V gene (reference sequence). CDR3 nucleotide sequence: TGTGCCTGGAGTGTTACAGGGAATACAGATACGCAGTATTTT. Its protein product is CAWSVTGNTDTQYF.

This clone was detected many times. V and J are TRBV28 and TRBJ2-3; D gene ambiguous. This CDR3 spans 14 amino acids. V was trimmed by 4 bases and J by 4 bases, leaving 12 bases between them. Germline assignment: CDR1 MDHEN and CDR2 SYDVKM. CDR3 protein: CASSSPVLSDTQYF. The DNA for the CDR3 is TGTGCCAGCAGTTCCCCTGTCCTTTCAGATACGCAGTATTTT.

This clone was detected only once. This chain links TRBV11-2 with TRBJ2-2; 9 nucleotides line up with TRBD2. The CDR3 is 18 amino acids. Germline trimming cut 5 bases from V and 4 bases from J; bases unmatched to any gene: 14. Germline CDR1 SGHAT, CDR2 FQNNGV. CDR3 loop: CASSRDFRGGGSTGELFF. The CDR3 coding sequence is TGTGCCAGCAGCCGAGATTTCCGCGGGGGGGGAAGCACCGGGGAGCTGTTTTTT.

This clone showed up just a few times. V and J are TRBV5-1 and TRBJ1-4; perhaps TRBD1 as D (5 bases). The CDR3 runs to 15 residues. Germline CDR1 SGHRS, CDR2 YFSETQ. V was shortened by 0 bases and J by 4 bases, with 10 bases between the two germline ends. CDR3 residues: CASSLEGVINEKLFF. CDR3 nucleotide sequence: TGCGCCAGCAGCTTGGAAGGGGTAATTAATGAAAAACTGTTTTTT.